The clone carrying this T cell receptor (beta chain) came up a few times. What it recognizes is unknown. The V end was cut by 5 bases, the J end by 5 bases, with 13 bases between. The CDR3 extends over 13 amino acids. Germline V gene data show CDR1 as SGHRS and CDR2 as YFSETQ. TCRdb redid the calling of the RT-PCR reads with MiXCR, one entry per CDR3 protein. The data show a few hundred thousand distinct CDR3 sequences, with 14% seen just once and roughly 10% held by the top ten. This record comes from a study of response to subunit inactivated influenza vaccine. Findings of the study overall: A suggestion made by the authors is that each seasonal influenza vaccination recruits few new T cells.

The rearrangement links TRBV5-1 to TRBJ2-5, with D possibly TRBD1 on 5 matching bases. Sequenced here: PBMCs from blood, sampled 11 to 12 days after vaccination. This receptor was identified in a man aged 45-65 years who received an inactivated influenza vaccine. The CDR3 is CASRVRDKETQYF. CDR3 coding DNA: TGCGCCAGCAGGGTCAGGGATAAGGAGACCCAGTACTTC.